This TCR beta chain was recovered during a study of blood T cells in healthy people across ages. Study-wide findings and caveats: Estimates of total diversity, which came from one million sequenced T cells, were considered to be underestimates.

Deletions cut 3 bases from V and 6 bases from J, with 5 bases between. Germline V gene lookup returns CDR1 SGHVS and CDR2 FQNEAQ. This CDR3 region has 12 residues. A second PCR, run for about 7 to 11 cycles, used a sample-barcoded 5' primer plus a J-beta primer mix. Tagging of each cDNA molecule was performed by a template-switch adaptor with 12 random nucleotides. All samples yielded 3 million or more CDR3-containing paired-end reads. From the 5' RACE reads, TCRdb called clonotypes with MiXCR, one entry per CDR3 protein. This sample has some 1,500,000 distinct CDR3 sequences, with under 55% found just once. Donor samples were obtained from healthy Caucasian individuals from Russia, aged about 6 to 95. A word on this clonotype: Antigen: not known. A read error is possible here, since a much larger clone lies one base away.

The V and J genes are TRBV7-8 and TRBJ2-2; D uncertain. Sequences were obtained from blood. The receptor's source is a woman in her late teens or twenties in good health. The CDR3 DNA reads as TGTGCCAGCAGCTTCGCGGCCGGGGAGCTGTTTTTT. Its translation is CASSFAAGELFF.